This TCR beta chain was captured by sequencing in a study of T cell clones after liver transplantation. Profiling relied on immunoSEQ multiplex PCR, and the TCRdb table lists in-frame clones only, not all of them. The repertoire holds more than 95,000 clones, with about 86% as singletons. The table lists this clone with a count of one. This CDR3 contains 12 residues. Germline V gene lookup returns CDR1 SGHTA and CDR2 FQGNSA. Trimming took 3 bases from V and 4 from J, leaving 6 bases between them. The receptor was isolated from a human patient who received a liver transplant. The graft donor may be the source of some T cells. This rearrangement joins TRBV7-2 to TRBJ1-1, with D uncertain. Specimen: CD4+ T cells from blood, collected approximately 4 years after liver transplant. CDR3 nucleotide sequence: TGTGCCAGCAGCTTTAGGACCACTGAAGCTTTCTTT. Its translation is CASSFRTTEAFF.